These T cell receptor beta chains were read from a single sample in a study of neurological immune-mediated disorders. TCRdb used MiXCR to reprocess the 5' RACE reads, holding one entry per CDR3 protein. Of about 50,000 distinct CDR3 sequences in the sample, around 3.1% were seen once. The sequenced sample consisted of PBMCs. The receptors stem from a man aged 35 to 55 with multiple sclerosis. Both conserved end residues are trimmed from each CDR3. A D gene is named only where the DNA matches it firmly.

D gene	CDR3 length	V gene	CDR3 protein
TRBD1	13	TRBV7-9	ASSPRQGAYNEQF
TRBD1	12	TRBV2	ASSIDRDTDTQY
-	12	TRBV3-1	ASSRSEGEETQY
-	13	TRBV6-5	VLLTPGKDAHEQY
-	11	TRBV7-9	ASSFSTNYGYT
-	11	TRBV7-3	ASSFGQSTEAF
TRBD1	12	TRBV12-3/TRBV12-4	ASSLSQGNEKLF
-	14	TRBV5-5	ASSANRVIYTGELF
-	13	TRBV12-3/TRBV12-4	ASRLFRAHRQPQH
TRBD1	13	TRBV12-3/TRBV12-4	ASSLRQGENSPLH
-	12	TRBV29-1	SVDGGAGTGELF
-	12	TRBV20-1	SADWDSSYNEQF
-	13	TRBV12-5	ASGLTGNSNQPQN
TRBD1	13	TRBV10-3	AISGQGGSQETQY
TRBD2	12	TRBV10-3	ATKLAGAHNEQF
-	12	TRBV20-1	SARLTGAHTEAF
-	13	TRBV7-2	ASSLVTGYLGEQF
-	13	TRBV9	ASSVGVRYNSPLH
-	15	TRBV14	ASSHTPRVLRGTEAF
TRBD2	16	TRBV10-3	AISAGLKDYSGANVLT
TRBD1	11	TRBV5-1	ASSFEGATEAF
TRBD1	14	TRBV12-3/TRBV12-4	ASSSRTGGSNQPQN
-	13	TRBV7-2	ASSPGGFVNTEAF
TRBD1	15	TRBV20-1	SATGTGVRRSTDTQY
TRBD2	15	TRBV4-2	ASSQAPSGGPTDTQY
-	10	TRBV3-1	ASSQEGLATY
TRBD1	13	TRBV20-1	SARSGTARLYGYT
-	9	TRBV2	ASREQVEQY
-	11	TRBV7-2	ASSLGQVGEQY
TRBD1	13	TRBV6-5	ASSYTRQGANGYT
TRBD2	14	TRBV11-2	ASSSVAGGSTDTQY
TRBD2	14	TRBV4-1	ASSQGRGGRYNEQF
TRBD1	14	TRBV2	ASSQDREGLDYGYT
-	11	TRBV6-6	ASSLGQNQPQH
-	9	TRBV10-3	ATRAQETQY
TRBD2	13	TRBV7-7	ASSLGAGDIYEQY
-	12	TRBV25-1	ASSESGTRGTQY
-	13	TRBV5-1	ASSITESSGNTIY
-	11	TRBV3-1	ASSSRGQSPLH
-	12	TRBV10-3	ASNRDANTGELF
TRBD1	13	TRBV11-3	ASSWQPTGAYEQY
-	13	TRBV12-3/TRBV12-4	ASTLGGTQGDTQY
-	13	TRBV7-2	ASSTPPGTNYGYT
TRBD1	13	TRBV15	ATSRGGGGNSPLN
TRBD1	14	TRBV6-5	ASSYGQAPGDYGYT
-	13	TRBV27	ASSRKLDSNQPQN
-	11	TRBV5-6	ASSPQGNQPQH
-	13	TRBV10-3	AISDPGRDTETQY
TRBD2	14	TRBV20-1	SARELRGESYNEQF
-	9	TRBV12-3/TRBV12-4	ASSLSETQY
TRBD2	12	TRBV20-1	SAPLGGAYNEQF